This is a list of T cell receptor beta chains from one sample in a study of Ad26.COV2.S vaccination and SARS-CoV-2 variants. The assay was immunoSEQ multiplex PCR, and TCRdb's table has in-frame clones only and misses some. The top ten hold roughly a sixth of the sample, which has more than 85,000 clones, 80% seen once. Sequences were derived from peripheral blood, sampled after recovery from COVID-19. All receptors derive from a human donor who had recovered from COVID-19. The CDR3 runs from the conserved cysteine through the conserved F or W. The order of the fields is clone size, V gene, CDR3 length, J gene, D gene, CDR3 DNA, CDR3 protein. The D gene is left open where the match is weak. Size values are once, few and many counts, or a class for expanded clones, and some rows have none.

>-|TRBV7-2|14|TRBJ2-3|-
TGTGCCAGCAGCTTAGTAGCACTGGGGGATACGCAGTATTTT
CASSLVALGDTQYF
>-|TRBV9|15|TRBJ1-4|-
TGTGCCAGCAGCGTAGCTGACGGAGGAAGTGAAAAACTGTTTTTT
CASSVADGGSEKLFF
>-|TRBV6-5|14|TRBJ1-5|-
TGTGCCAGCACGGGAGAAGGAAGCAATCAGCCCCAGCATTTT
CASTGEGSNQPQHF
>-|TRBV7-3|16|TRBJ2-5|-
TGTGCCAGCAGCTTAACTGGGACCCCTTCCCTGGGAACCCAGTACTTC
CASSLTGTPSLGTQYF
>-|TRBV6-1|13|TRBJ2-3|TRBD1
TGTGCCAGCGGTGACAGGGTTTGGGATACGCAGTATTTT
CASGDRVWDTQYF
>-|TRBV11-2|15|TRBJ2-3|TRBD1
TGTGCCAGCAGCTTAGGGGACAGGGGCACAGATACGCAGTATTTT
CASSLGDRGTDTQYF
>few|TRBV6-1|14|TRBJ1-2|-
TGTGCCAGCAATTGGGCAGGAGGTCCCTATGGCTACACCTTC
CASNWAGGPYGYTF
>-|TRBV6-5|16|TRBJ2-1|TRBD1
TGTGCCAGCAGTTATGGTCAGAGGGGGCTCTACAATGAGCAGTTCTTC
CASSYGQRGLYNEQFF
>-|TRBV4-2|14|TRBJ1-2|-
TGTGCCAGCAGCCAAGATACACAAAACAGTGGCTACACCTTC
CASSQDTQNSGYTF
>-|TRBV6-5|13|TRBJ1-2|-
TGTGCCAGCAGTAGAGACACTTTCTATGGCTACACCTTC
CASSRDTFYGYTF
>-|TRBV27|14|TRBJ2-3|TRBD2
TGTGCCAGCAGCGGGACTAGCGGCACAGATACGCAGTATTTT
CASSGTSGTDTQYF
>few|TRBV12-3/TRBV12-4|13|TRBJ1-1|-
TGTGCCAGCAGTTTAAGGAGGGGTAGACGAGCTTTCTTT
CASSLRRGRRAFF
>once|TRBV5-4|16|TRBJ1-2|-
TGTGCCAGCAGCCCAGGGGAGAGGGGAGCTAACTATGGCTACACCTTC
CASSPGERGANYGYTF
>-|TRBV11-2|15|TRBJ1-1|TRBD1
TGTGCCAGCAGCTTAGGGGGGACAGGGAACACTGAAGCTTTCTTT
CASSLGGTGNTEAFF
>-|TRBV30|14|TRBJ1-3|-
TGTGCCTGGAGTGTATGGACAGATGGAAACACCATATATTTT
CAWSVWTDGNTIYF
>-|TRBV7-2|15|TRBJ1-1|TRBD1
TGTGCCAGCAGCGAAAACAGGGGGCGGAACACTGAAGCTTTCTTT
CASSENRGRNTEAFF
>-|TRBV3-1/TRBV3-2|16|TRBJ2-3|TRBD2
TGTGCCAGCAGCCTTTCTAGCGGGGGCCGCACAGATACGCAGTATTTT
CASSLSSGGRTDTQYF
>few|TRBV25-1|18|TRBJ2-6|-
TGTGCCAGCAGTGCTCCAATGGGCCCAGGGACCGGGGCCAACGTCCTGACTTTC
CASSAPMGPGTGANVLTF
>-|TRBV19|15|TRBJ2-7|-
TGTGCCAGTAGCGATCCGGGACACGGGGACTACGAGCAGTACTTC
CASSDPGHGDYEQYF
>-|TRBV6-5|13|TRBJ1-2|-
TGTGCCAGCAGTTCGCCCGTGCGCTATGGCTACACCTTC
CASSSPVRYGYTF
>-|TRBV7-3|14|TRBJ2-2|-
TGTGCCAGCAGCTTCCGGGGTGGCACCGGGGAGCTGTTTTTT
CASSFRGGTGELFF
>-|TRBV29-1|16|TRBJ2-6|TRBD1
TGCAGCGTTCTCGACAGGGGCCCCTCTGGGGCCAACGTCCTGACTTTC
CSVLDRGPSGANVLTF
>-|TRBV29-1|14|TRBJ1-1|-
TGCAGCGTTGGAGGATTAGGGGATAACACTGAAGCTTTCTTT
CSVGGLGDNTEAFF
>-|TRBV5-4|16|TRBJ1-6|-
TGTGCCAGCAGCTTGGGGGGGGTGAGCTATAATTCACCCCTCCACTTT
CASSLGGVSYNSPLHF
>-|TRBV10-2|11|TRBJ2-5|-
TGCGCCAGCGGACTCTCGGAGACCCAGTACTTC
CASGLSETQYF
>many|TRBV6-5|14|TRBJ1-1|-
TGTGCCAGCAGATCAGGGTTAGGGAACACTGAAGCTTTCTTT
CASRSGLGNTEAFF
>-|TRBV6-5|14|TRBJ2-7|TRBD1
TGTGCCAGCAGTCCGACAGGGGGGACCTACGAGCAGTACTTC
CASSPTGGTYEQYF
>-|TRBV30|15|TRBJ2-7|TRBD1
TGTGCCTGGAGTGTAAGTCTAGGGACAGGACAAGAGCAGTACTTC
CAWSVSLGTGQEQYF
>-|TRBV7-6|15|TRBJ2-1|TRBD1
TGTGCCAGCAGCATGGGACAGGGGGCATCGAATGAGCAGTTCTTC
CASSMGQGASNEQFF
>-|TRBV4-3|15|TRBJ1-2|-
TGCGCCAGCAGCCTTCAAACGACCGGAGGGTATGGCTACACCTTC
CASSLQTTGGYGYTF
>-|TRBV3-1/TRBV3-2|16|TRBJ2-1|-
TGTGCCAGCAGCCTCCCCCTGGCAGGGGGGGACAATGAGCAGTTCTTC
CASSLPLAGGDNEQFF
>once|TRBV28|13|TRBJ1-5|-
TGTGCCAGCACTTACAGCCCCAATCAGCCCCAGCATTTT
CASTYSPNQPQHF
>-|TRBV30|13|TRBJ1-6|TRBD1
TGTGCCTGGAGCGGACAGGGGGATTCACCCCTCCACTTT
CAWSGQGDSPLHF
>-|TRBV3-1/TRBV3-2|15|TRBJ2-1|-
TGTGCCAGCAGCCAAGTGGCGGGGGCCCACAATGAGCAGTTCTTC
CASSQVAGAHNEQFF
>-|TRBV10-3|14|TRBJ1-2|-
TGTGCCATCAGGGCAGGGCGGCAAACTTATGGCTACACCTTC
CAIRAGRQTYGYTF